This TCR beta chain is from a study of blood T cell repertoires in COVID-19. As for the study in general: T cells, B-cell-depleted T cells, or PBMCs supplied cDNA or gDNA.

This clone was observed a handful of times. The study assigned cohorts using participant-reported clinical history. TCRdb's copy holds only in-frame clones and misses some; the assay was immunoSEQ multiplex PCR. Counted here are approximately 270,000 clones, 80% to 90% occurring once; the ten biggest clones make up 1.5% to 2%. The CDR3 has 15 residues. Trimming left V 7 bases short and J 2 bases short, with 16 bases between. The germline V gene encodes CDR1 SNHLY and CDR2 FYNNEI. Material for sequencing was PBMCs or T cells enriched from blood (not recorded which). The chain combines TRBV2 with TRBJ2-3; D ambiguous. The TCR originated in a woman aged 50 to 65 who had recovered from COVID-19. The CDR3 is CASNEQKYFTDTQYF. CDR3 coding DNA: TGTGCCAGCAACGAACAGAAATACTTCACAGATACGCAGTATTTT.